This TCR beta chain came from a study of cytomegalovirus exposure and HLA in healthy donors. Overall study findings and caveats: Looking again later, the authors saw that most CMV-associated TCR beta chains seemed HLA-restricted.

Both 60 Vbeta primers and 13 Jbeta primers went into the PCR. Repertoires were generated with immunoSEQ multiplex PCR, while TCRdb's copy carries only in-frame clones and drops some. Of roughly 60,000 clones in the sample, around 83% were seen once. V was shortened by 0 bases and J by 0 bases, with 6 bases between the two germline ends. Germline CDR1 is MGHDK and CDR2 is SYGVNS. The CDR3 totals 15 residues. This clone was counted a single time. Its antigen is not known. The genes are TRBV25-1 and TRBJ2-1; no clear D gene. The origin of this receptor is a man aged 25 to 45 in good health and CMV-seronegative. The sample was PBMCs. CDR3 in DNA: TGTGCCAGCAGTGAATACACAAGCTCCTACAATGAGCAGTTCTTC. Encoded protein: CASSEYTSSYNEQFF.